This T cell receptor beta chain was retrieved from a study of CD8 T cells in Susac syndrome (dated by TCRdb to 2018 to 2020). Study-level background: Repertoire sequencing was used to test whether CD8+ T cell activation and differentiation in Susac syndrome was antigen driven. The paper as a whole reports these results and caveats: The TCR sequencing and HLA analysis was acknowledged to have included a relatively small number of individuals.

This clonotype occurred once. What this receptor recognizes is not known. No much larger clone is present one base from it, and per-base qualities are unavailable. One read provides weak support. RNA was extracted with the RNeasy kit and about 0.5 to 1 ug was reverse transcribed using random hexamers. The immunoSEQ multiplex PCR assay, covering 54 Vbeta and 13 Jbeta segments, was used to amplify TCR beta CDR3 regions. PCR amplification bias was corrected by using a synthetic template baseline for primer optimization and computational correction. On the study's bioinformatics: Reads were annotated to V, D and J genes per IMGT and analyzed with immunoSEQ Analyzer, keeping only productive sequences. To calculate clonality, Shannon entropy was normalized by log2 of the number of productive unique sequences and then subtracted from one. For each patient and control, public and private clones were evaluated among the 100 most prevalent clones. Susac-specific clones were defined as absent from healthy and MS cohorts, about 1,000 published viral clones and other ImmuneACCESS disease sequences. TCRdb reprocessed the public reads (quality trimming at Q25 with fastp, clone calling with MiXCR) and kept in-frame beta chains. Rows are unified per CDR3 protein, each entry keeping the most common DNA and genes. TCRdb, rather than the study authors, made the V and J calls. The sample table lists 100,000 to 150,000 distinct CDR3 sequences, approximately 94% of them with a count of one. Approximately 0.1% of the sample rests with the top ten.

Peripheral blood CD8+ and CD4+ T cells from healthy donors, Susac syndrome patients and multiple sclerosis patients were profiled using high-throughput TCR beta sequencing. The healthy donors served as controls matched for age and sex. Bulk CD8+ and CD4+ T cells were purified by magnetic negative isolation, while CD8+ TEMRA cells were enriched using FACS. Blood was drawn into EDTA tubes, processed within 24 hours, and PBMCs were isolated by density gradient centrifugation. PBMCs intended for TCR sequencing were cryopreserved in liquid nitrogen and thawed later in a water bath at 37 degrees C. The sorted or isolated CD4+, CD8+ and CD8+ TEMRA cells reached a purity of at least 90%. The CDR3 contains 15 residues, cysteine and phenylalanine counted. The only DNA kept is the CDR3, 45 bases in frame from the first base. CDR1 and CDR2 are read off the germline V gene (reference sequence) as SEHNR and FQNEAQ. V is clipped by 0 bases and J by 2 bases, and the sequence between their germline boundaries is 9 bases long.

This TCR was sampled from a human donor in good health. Sequenced sample: CD4+ T cells from PBMCs. The sequence links TRBV7-9 to TRBJ2-3; tentative D gene TRBD2, with 5 bases matching. This receptor carries the CDR3 CASSLAGVITDTQYF. At the DNA level, the sequence is TGTGCCAGCAGCTTAGCGGGAGTGATCACAGATACGCAGTATTTT.